These T cell receptor beta chains were read from a single sample in a study of blood T cell repertoires in COVID-19. TCRdb's copy holds only in-frame clones and misses some; the assay was immunoSEQ multiplex PCR. The table lists roughly 380,000 clones, approximately 89% of them singletons. Input material: peripheral blood. These receptors originate from an older woman with COVID-19, enrolled during active disease. Each CDR3 is given with its conserved first and last residue. A D gene is named only where the DNA matches it firmly. Clone sizes are given selectively: once, few, many, or a class where the clone is expanded.

CDR3nt: TGTGCAAGTCGCATATCAGGACAGGGGTTAGGAAACACCATATATTTT
CDR3aa: CASRISGQGLGNTIYF
len: 16
j_gene: TRBJ1-3
d_gene: -
v_gene: TRBV12-2
abundance: -

CDR3nt: TGCGCCAGCAGCTTGGACGGGTTCCCCCGTATGGAGACCCAGTACTTC
CDR3aa: CASSLDGFPRMETQYF
len: 16
j_gene: TRBJ2-5
d_gene: -
v_gene: TRBV5-1
abundance: -

CDR3nt: TGTGCCAGCAGCTTACAGGGTATGAACACTGAAGCTTTCTTT
CDR3aa: CASSLQGMNTEAFF
len: 14
j_gene: TRBJ1-1
d_gene: -
v_gene: TRBV5-5
abundance: -

CDR3nt: TGTGCCAGCAGCGTGACAGGGGAGAAACTGTTTTTT
CDR3aa: CASSVTGEKLFF
len: 12
j_gene: TRBJ1-4
d_gene: TRBD1
v_gene: TRBV9
abundance: -

CDR3nt: TGTGCCAGCAGTTACTCGGGGACAGGGGGGTCAGATACGCAGTATTTT
CDR3aa: CASSYSGTGGSDTQYF
len: 16
j_gene: TRBJ2-3
d_gene: TRBD1
v_gene: TRBV6-5
abundance: -

CDR3nt: TGTGCCAGCAGCTCGGACAGACAAGAGACCCAGTACTTC
CDR3aa: CASSSDRQETQYF
len: 13
j_gene: TRBJ2-5
d_gene: -
v_gene: TRBV7-2
abundance: -

CDR3nt: TGTGCCAGCAGTGTTCCGGGACAACCCAATCAGCCCCAGCATTTT
CDR3aa: CASSVPGQPNQPQHF
len: 15
j_gene: TRBJ1-5
d_gene: -
v_gene: TRBV6-2/TRBV6-3
abundance: -

CDR3nt: TGTGCCAGCAGCCAAGATAAGTACGGTTTGGGCTACACCTTC
CDR3aa: CASSQDKYGLGYTF
len: 14
j_gene: TRBJ1-2
d_gene: -
v_gene: TRBV3-1/TRBV3-2
abundance: -

CDR3nt: TGTGCCATCAGTGGGGGACTAGCGGGGCCCAACACCGGGGAGCTGTTTTTT
CDR3aa: CAISGGLAGPNTGELFF
len: 17
j_gene: TRBJ2-2
d_gene: TRBD2
v_gene: TRBV10-3
abundance: -

CDR3nt: TGTGCCAGCAGCTTAGGGGTAGGGGGCGATGAAGCTTTCTTT
CDR3aa: CASSLGVGGDEAFF
len: 14
j_gene: TRBJ1-1
d_gene: TRBD1
v_gene: TRBV7-9
abundance: -

CDR3nt: TGTGCCAGCAGTGGTCTAGCGGGGGAAGATACGCAGTATTTT
CDR3aa: CASSGLAGEDTQYF
len: 14
j_gene: TRBJ2-3
d_gene: TRBD2
v_gene: TRBV6-4
abundance: -

CDR3nt: TGTGCCAGCAGAAAACAGGGGGTCAACGAGCAGTACTTC
CDR3aa: CASRKQGVNEQYF
len: 13
j_gene: TRBJ2-7
d_gene: TRBD1
v_gene: TRBV6-5
abundance: once

CDR3nt: TGTGCCAGCAGCCAAAGCTGGACTAGCCGGGCCTACAATGAGCAGTTCTTC
CDR3aa: CASSQSWTSRAYNEQFF
len: 17
j_gene: TRBJ2-1
d_gene: TRBD2
v_gene: TRBV4-2
abundance: -

CDR3nt: TGTGCCAGCAGCTCTGACAGAAACTATGGCTACACCTTC
CDR3aa: CASSSDRNYGYTF
len: 13
j_gene: TRBJ1-2
d_gene: -
v_gene: TRBV11-2
abundance: -

CDR3nt: TGTGCCAGCAGCTCAAGGGCGGGTAGGTGGAAGCAGCCCCAGCATTTT
CDR3aa: CASSSRAGRWKQPQHF
len: 16
j_gene: TRBJ1-5
d_gene: -
v_gene: TRBV11-2
abundance: -

CDR3nt: TGTGCCAGCTCACTTCAAGGCCAGACTAGCGGGGGGGAGCAGTTCTTC
CDR3aa: CASSLQGQTSGGEQFF
len: 16
j_gene: TRBJ2-1
d_gene: TRBD2
v_gene: TRBV18
abundance: -

CDR3nt: TGTGCCAGCTCACCAGACAGAAATAATTCACCCCTCCACTTT
CDR3aa: CASSPDRNNSPLHF
len: 14
j_gene: TRBJ1-6
d_gene: -
v_gene: TRBV18
abundance: -

CDR3nt: TGTGCCAGCAGCTTTTCCCGGGGAGGGTACACTGAAGCTTTCTTT
CDR3aa: CASSFSRGGYTEAFF
len: 15
j_gene: TRBJ1-1
d_gene: -
v_gene: TRBV5-5
abundance: -

CDR3nt: TGTGCCAGCAGTTTCGGGGTAGACTATGGCTACACCTTC
CDR3aa: CASSFGVDYGYTF
len: 13
j_gene: TRBJ1-2
d_gene: -
v_gene: TRBV28
abundance: once

CDR3nt: TGTGCCAGCAGTTACAGGGAAGGTAATTCACCCCTCCACTTT
CDR3aa: CASSYREGNSPLHF
len: 14
j_gene: TRBJ1-6
d_gene: -
v_gene: TRBV28
abundance: -

CDR3nt: TGTGCCAGCAGCCAAGGCTATATCAACACTGAAGCTTTCTTT
CDR3aa: CASSQGYINTEAFF
len: 14
j_gene: TRBJ1-1
d_gene: -
v_gene: TRBV3-1/TRBV3-2
abundance: -

CDR3nt: TGTGCCAGCAGGGGCGGACAGGGCCCACCCCAGCATTTT
CDR3aa: CASRGGQGPPQHF
len: 13
j_gene: TRBJ1-5
d_gene: TRBD1
v_gene: TRBV28
abundance: -

CDR3nt: TGTGCCAGCAGTTACTCGAGGGACTCGGAACGTGGCTACACCTTC
CDR3aa: CASSYSRDSERGYTF
len: 15
j_gene: TRBJ1-2
d_gene: -
v_gene: TRBV6-5
abundance: once

CDR3nt: TGTGCCAGCAGCTTGGGGTTAGCCGATTATAGCAATCAGCCCCAGCATTTT
CDR3aa: CASSLGLADYSNQPQHF
len: 17
j_gene: TRBJ1-5
d_gene: -
v_gene: TRBV5-8
abundance: -

CDR3nt: TGTGCCAGCAGGCATCCCCCGCCCGGGACAGGGGACGAGCAGTACTTC
CDR3aa: CASRHPPPGTGDEQYF
len: 16
j_gene: TRBJ2-7
d_gene: TRBD1
v_gene: TRBV28
abundance: -

CDR3nt: TGCGCCAGCAGCTTTGGGGACGGGACACCGGGCGAGCTGTTTTTT
CDR3aa: CASSFGDGTPGELFF
len: 15
j_gene: TRBJ2-2
d_gene: -
v_gene: TRBV5-1
abundance: -

CDR3nt: TGTGCCAGCAGCTTACAGGGGGTCGCTAACTATGGCTACACCTTC
CDR3aa: CASSLQGVANYGYTF
len: 15
j_gene: TRBJ1-2
d_gene: TRBD1
v_gene: TRBV7-8
abundance: -

CDR3nt: TGTGCCAGCAGCGCCCCCCGACGGCAGGGTAACATTCAGTACTTC
CDR3aa: CASSAPRRQGNIQYF
len: 15
j_gene: TRBJ2-4
d_gene: -
v_gene: TRBV7-9
abundance: once

CDR3nt: TGTGCCAGCAGGATACAGGGGGGCCGGACCTTC
CDR3aa: CASRIQGGRTF
len: 11
j_gene: TRBJ1-2
d_gene: TRBD1
v_gene: TRBV2
abundance: -

CDR3nt: TGTGCCAGCAGCGGTGCGGGGACCCAGTACTTC
CDR3aa: CASSGAGTQYF
len: 11
j_gene: TRBJ2-5
d_gene: -
v_gene: TRBV2
abundance: -

CDR3nt: TGCGCCAGCAGTCAGTCAGGCGCTAATCAGCCCCAGCATTTT
CDR3aa: CASSQSGANQPQHF
len: 14
j_gene: TRBJ1-5
d_gene: -
v_gene: TRBV5-1
abundance: -

CDR3nt: TGTGCCAGCAGCGGAAGCGGGGCCATGCAGTATTTT
CDR3aa: CASSGSGAMQYF
len: 12
j_gene: TRBJ2-3
d_gene: TRBD2
v_gene: TRBV9
abundance: -

CDR3nt: TGTGCCAGCAGTTTACGGGGTGGAACAGATACGCAGTATTTT
CDR3aa: CASSLRGGTDTQYF
len: 14
j_gene: TRBJ2-3
d_gene: -
v_gene: TRBV27
abundance: -

CDR3nt: TGCAGCCAACAGATTGGAAACACCATATATTTT
CDR3aa: CSQQIGNTIYF
len: 11
j_gene: TRBJ1-3
d_gene: -
v_gene: TRBV29-1
abundance: -

CDR3nt: TGTGCCAGCAGCTCCACAGGGGGCTTTAGCAATCAGCCCCAGCATTTT
CDR3aa: CASSSTGGFSNQPQHF
len: 16
j_gene: TRBJ1-5
d_gene: TRBD1
v_gene: TRBV7-8
abundance: -

CDR3nt: TGCGCCAGCAGCCCCTCAGGGACAGGGGGCAATCAGCCCCAGCATTTT
CDR3aa: CASSPSGTGGNQPQHF
len: 16
j_gene: TRBJ1-5
d_gene: TRBD1
v_gene: TRBV5-1
abundance: -

CDR3nt: TGTGCCAGCAGCGCAGACAGGGGGAGATATGGCTACACCTTC
CDR3aa: CASSADRGRYGYTF
len: 14
j_gene: TRBJ1-2
d_gene: TRBD1
v_gene: TRBV5-5
abundance: -

CDR3nt: TGTGCCAGCAGTTCAATTGGACAGGGGGCTGGGGAGCAGTACTTC
CDR3aa: CASSSIGQGAGEQYF
len: 15
j_gene: TRBJ2-7
d_gene: TRBD1
v_gene: TRBV28
abundance: -

CDR3nt: TGTGCCACCAGCGGATACGGGGGACAGAGAAATTCACCCCTCCACTTT
CDR3aa: CATSGYGGQRNSPLHF
len: 16
j_gene: TRBJ1-6
d_gene: TRBD1
v_gene: TRBV15
abundance: once